The entry below describes one TCR beta chain. The target antigen is unknown. The data derive from a study of OX40 agonist ivuxolimab in advanced cancers. Turning to the study itself: Patients were dosed with the agonistic anti-OX40 (CD134) antibody ivuxolimab. Age averaged around 59 years (range roughly 20 to 90), and 80% to 90% were male. Study results and caveats: The authors also found low normalized T-cell clonal expansion in some nonresponders.

The assay was immunoSEQ multiplex PCR, and TCRdb's table has in-frame clones only and misses some. The table records some 80,000 clones, 80% to 90% of them present only once. Drawing of blood for sampling happened at baseline, at cycle 4 day 1, and at cycle 7 day 1. Sequenced material: CD4+ or CD8+ T cells sorted from blood, taken in a trial of the OX40 agonist ivuxolimab. The sequence was obtained from an adult with an advanced solid tumor such as melanoma, head and neck, liver or kidney cancer.

The CDR3 region is CSTYTDLYGYTF. CDR3 in DNA: TGCAGCACCTACACGGACCTCTATGGCTACACCTTC. This chain connects TRBV29-1 to TRBJ1-2; no definite D call. Deletions cut 8 bases from V and 4 bases from J, with 14 bases between. This CDR3 has 12 residues. CDR1 and CDR2 from the germline V gene are SQVTM and ANQGSEA. Looking up the rest from reference TRBV29-1 and TRBJ1-2 gives the full variable domain: SAVISQKPSRDICQRGTSLTIQCQVDSQVTMMFWYRQQPGQSLTLIATANQGSEATYESGFVIDKFPISRPNLTFSTLTVSNMSPEDSSIYLCSTYTDLYGYTFGSGTRLTVV.